One and the same sample provided the 5 T cell receptor beta chains below, sequenced in a study of OX40 agonist ivuxolimab in advanced cancers. Repertoires were generated with immunoSEQ multiplex PCR, while TCRdb's copy carries only in-frame clones and drops some. Among approximately 17,000 clones listed, 84% were seen once. The specimen comprised CD4+ or CD8+ T cells sorted from blood, sampled in a trial of the OX40 agonist ivuxolimab. These TCRs come from an adult with an advanced solid tumor such as melanoma, head and neck, liver or kidney cancer.

J is TRBJ1-2 and V is TRBV7-9; perhaps TRBD1 as D (5 bases). Germline V lookup: CDR1 SEHNR, CDR2 FQNEAQ (reference sequence). The CDR3 loop spans 16 amino acids. V shed 0 bases and J shed 0 bases, with 11 bases lying between them. CDR3 DNA sequence: TGTGCCAGCAGCTTAGCATCAGGGCCCACTAACTATGGCTACACCTTC. It yields the protein CASSLASGPTNYGYTF.

This clone was recorded at least ten times. V gene TRBV2 combines with J gene TRBJ2-7; TRBD1 might be the D (5 bases). The V and J ends lost 6 bases and 0 bases respectively, with 15 bases between them. Germline V lookup: CDR1 SNHLY, CDR2 FYNNEI. The CDR3 spans 15 residues. For the CDR3, the DNA is TGTGCCAGCAGCGACTCACAGGACCACTCCTACGAGCAGTACTTC. It codes for CASSDSQDHSYEQYF.

The chain recombines TRBV2 with TRBJ2-1; D ambiguous. Trimming removed 2 bases at V and 7 bases at J, with 6 bases between. The CDR3 totals 12 residues. Looked up from germline, CDR1 is SNHLY and CDR2 is FYNNEI. CDR3 DNA: TGTGCCAGCAGTGAATGGCTGAATGAGCAGTTCTTC. It translates to CASSEWLNEQFF.

The chain recombines TRBV19 with TRBJ2-7; 7 nucleotides align to TRBD1. CDR1 and CDR2 (germline): LNHDA, SQIVND (reference sequence). This CDR3 region has 14 residues. V was pared by 5 bases and J by 0 bases, with 4 bases of the junction left unmatched. As DNA, the CDR3 is TGTGCCAGTAGTTTCCGACAGGGCTCCTACGAGCAGTACTTC. Protein product: CASSFRQGSYEQYF.

The chain employs TRBV19 and TRBJ1-5, with 7 bases identical to TRBD1. Germline loops: CDR1 LNHDA, CDR2 SQIVND (reference sequence). CDR3 size: 13 residues. V lost 10 bases to trimming and J lost 0 bases; unmatched junction nucleotides: 3. CDR3: CATRGVSNQPQHF. The CDR3 DNA sequence: TGTGCCACCAGGGGGGTTAGCAATCAGCCCCAGCATTTT.